This entry describes one T cell receptor (beta chain). Its antigen has not been determined. Base quality data are lacking; no much larger clone is found one base away. This record belongs to a study of blood T cell repertoires in COVID-19 (dated by TCRdb to about 2020). Some background on the complete study: The collaborator samples originated in the United States, Italy and Spain and spanned the acute and convalescent phases of COVID-19. The material from the prospective study consisted of cDNA or gDNA derived from T cells, B-cell-depleted T cells, or PBMCs. The dataset comprised deeply sampled blood TCRbeta repertoires from subjects exposed to, actively infected with, or recovered from COVID-19. The repertoires were made available in a free public database intended to serve as a resource for research on the immune response to SARS-CoV-2. Samples came from the ongoing ImmuneRACE study (first 160 participants) plus 1,254 subjects from 6 global collaborators. Nearly every sample came with metadata listing a de-identified subject ID, COVID-19 status, age in years and sex. Where available, HLA class I and class II types were obtained from metadata supplied by the sample provider rather than from assay-based typing.

Results and caveats for the whole study, not just this receptor: How much clinical and demographic metadata was included differed by source and by participant, and the metadata was provided uncurated.

Whole blood was collected in K2EDTA tubes by collaborating institutions according to the institutions' own protocols. For TCRbeta analysis, collaborators shipped samples as frozen whole blood, isolated PBMCs, or DNA extracted from either of those sample types. The germline V gene supplies CDR1 ENHRY and CDR2 SYGVKD. The CDR3 contains 16 residues, cysteine and phenylalanine counted. Only CDR3 DNA remains: 48 bases, in frame from the first base. V gives up 0 bases and J gives up 5 bases, and the segment between their germline ends measures 13 bases. TCRbeta CDR3 regions were amplified from genomic DNA using the immunoSEQ Assay, a bias-controlled multiplex PCR. The paper's data handling went like this. Nucleated cell counts per sample were estimated from amplification of reference gene primers within the assay. To quantify the absolute abundance of each unique TCRbeta CDR3 rearrangement, sequence reads were collapsed and filtered. Productive Simpson clonality was computed per sample as the square root of Simpson's diversity index over productive rearrangements. TCRdb stores this immuneACCESS table with in-frame sequences only. Part of the clones is absent; in the studies checked, under half of the shortfall reflects unresolved V genes, and no reason is known for the rest. The V and J calls and clone size are taken from that table; D and trimming were inferred from the DNA. This sample comprises about 140,000 clones, 78% of them detected only once. Of the sample, more than 1.5% falls within the top ten clones.

The material sequenced was peripheral blood. This receptor chain uses TRBV10-3 and TRBJ1-4; TRBD1 might be the D gene, on 5 matching bases. The sequence derives from a woman aged 60-75 years with acute or convalescent COVID-19. CDR3 protein: CAISESPNRQNEKLFF. The base sequence is TGTGCCATCAGTGAGTCGCCGAACAGGCAAAATGAAAAACTGTTTTTT.